The 14 T cell receptor beta chains below come from one sample, sequenced in a study of shared clonotypes between healthy human individuals (dated by TCRdb to between 2020 and 2021). Library preparation employed the immunoSEQ multiplex PCR assay. The source is immuneACCESS, and TCRdb retained only in-frame sequences with V and J called. Part of the clones is not carried over; for the studies checked, unresolved V genes explain less than half of this, and the remainder is unexplained. Here the sample has roughly 2.4 million clones; under 97% occur a single time. Clones ranked in the top ten supply roughly 0.13% of the sample. Sequenced: naive CD4+ T cells sorted from blood. The cell subset or site label on this specimen signifies: CD45RA+ positively selected. The receptors were gathered from a man younger than 35 in good health.

CDR3 loop: CASSVDSRNSPLHF. CDR3 in DNA: TGTGCCAGCAGTGTGGACAGCCGGAATTCACCCCTCCACTTT. This chain links TRBV6-1 with TRBJ1-6; perhaps TRBD1 as D (6 bases). V lost 4 bases and J lost 7, with 11 bases in between. This CDR3 is built from 14 residues. Germline V gives CDR1 MNHNS, CDR2 SASEGT.

V usage is TRBV28 and J usage is TRBJ2-5; TRBD2 might be the D (7 bases). CDR1 is MDHEN, CDR2 SYDVKM, per germline. The CDR3 runs 16 residues. Trimming removed 7 bases at V and 1 base at J, with 19 bases between. CDR3 DNA: TGTGCCAGCAAAAACTCGGGGGGCGGGCGCCAAGAGACCCAGTACTTC. Translated, it gives CASKNSGGGRQETQYF.

V usage is TRBV10-1 and J usage is TRBJ2-3; 10 nucleotides agree with TRBD2. CDR1 is WNHNN and CDR2 is SYGVQD in the germline V gene (reference sequence). This CDR3 is 16 amino acids long. J was trimmed by 7 bases and V by 2 bases; bases with no gene match: 9. For the CDR3, the DNA is TGCGCCAGCAGTGAGGCCAGCGGGAGGGCCCCAAATACGCAGTATTTT. Protein: CASSEASGRAPNTQYF.

The chain's CDR3 is CASSHQSYEQYF. As DNA, the CDR3 is TGTGCCAGCAGTCACCAATCCTACGAGCAGTACTTC. The chain combines TRBV6-1 with TRBJ2-7; D uncertain. Trimming removed 5 bases from V and 1 base from J, with 6 bases in between. Germline CDR1 is MNHNS and CDR2 is SASEGT. The CDR3 loop spans 12 amino acids.

The chain carries TRBV5-1 and TRBJ2-1; D remains unclear. The germline gives CDR1 SGHRS, CDR2 YFSETQ. CDR3 length: 14 residues. Trimming shortened V by 1 base and J by 2 bases, and 7 bases separated the two germline ends. DNA of the CDR3: TGCGCCAGCAGCTTGCGTAACACCTACAATGAGCAGTTCTTC. Protein product: CASSLRNTYNEQFF. The complete variable domain, with remaining parts taken from reference TRBV5-1 and TRBJ2-1, reads KAGVTQTPRYLIKTRGQQVTLSCSPISGHRSVSWYQQTPGQGLQFLFEYFSETQRNKGNFPGRFSGRQFSNSRSEMNVSTLELGDSALYLCASSLRNTYNEQFFGPGTRLTVL.

This clone was observed a single time. This chain links TRBV30 with TRBJ1-2, with D unclear. The germline CDR1 and CDR2 sequences are GTSNPN and SVGIG (reference sequence). This CDR3 contains 12 residues. V was cut by 1 base and J by 12 bases, with 15 bases left in between. As DNA, the CDR3 is TGTGCCTGGAGTGCTGGGCCTAACGTCCACACCTTC. Protein: CAWSAGPNVHTF.

For this clone: The same CDR3 is also encoded by other DNA sequences in this sample. The gene calls are TRBV30 and TRBJ1-5; 7 bases are a match to TRBD1. The CDR3 length is 15 residues. Germline V lookup: CDR1 GTSNPN, CDR2 SVGIG (reference sequence). J was trimmed by 2 bases and V by 0 bases; bases with no gene match: 4. In nucleotides, the CDR3 is TGTGCCTGGAGTGTATCAGGGGGGGGCAATCAGCCCCAGCATTTT. Residues: CAWSVSGGGNQPQHF. The whole variable domain, filled in from reference TRBV30 and TRBJ1-5, reads SQTIHQWPATLVQPVGSPLSLECTVEGTSNPNLYWYRQAAGRGLQLLFYSVGIGQISSEVPQNLSASRPQDRQFILSSKKLLLSDSGFYLCAWSVSGGGNQPQHFGDGTRLSIL.

This chain links TRBV27 with TRBJ1-5, with no clear D. CDR1 MNHEY and CDR2 SMNVEV come from the germline V gene (reference sequence). V was trimmed by 1 base and J by 16 bases, leaving 20 bases between them. This CDR3 has 14 residues. In nucleotides, the CDR3 is TGTGCCAGCAGTTTATGGGCGGAGGGCCCGGTTATTCATTTT. As protein: CASSLWAEGPVIHF.

The chain carries TRBV7-2 and TRBJ1-4; 10 nucleotides match TRBD1. The V and J ends lost 1 base and 8 bases, in that order; junction bases with no gene match: 7. The CDR3 is 16 residues long. Germline V gene data show CDR1 as SGHTA and CDR2 as FQGNSA. The CDR3 coding sequence is TGTGCCAGCAGCTTAGGACAGGGGGCCGGCGGGGAAAAACTGTTTTTT. Translating it yields CASSLGQGAGGEKLFF.

The chain employs TRBV6-1 and TRBJ2-3; 9 bases map to TRBD2. The CDR3 loop spans 16 amino acids. Losses at the gene ends were 3 bases for V and 2 bases for J; bases not matched to a gene: 6. Germline assignment: CDR1 MNHNS and CDR2 SASEGT. CDR3 sequence: CASSEVSGSITDTQYF. For the CDR3, the DNA is TGTGCCAGCAGTGAGGTTAGCGGGAGTATCACAGATACGCAGTATTTT.

The chain links TRBV5-5 to TRBJ1-6, with 7 nucleotides matching TRBD1. The CDR3 is made up of 18 amino acids. V trimming: 0 bases; J trimming: 0 bases; junction bases outside the gene matches: 6. Germline loops: CDR1 SGHKS, CDR2 YYEKEE (reference sequence). In DNA form, the CDR3 reads TGTGCCAGCAGCTTGGTGACAGGGTCGAGCTCCTATAATTCACCCCTCCACTTT. This translates into CASSLVTGSSSYNSPLHF.

Comments on this clone: One end of the junction does not line up with germline, which may come from a read error. J is TRBJ1-5 and V is TRBV5-8; 7 nucleotides align to TRBD1. The CDR3 has 15 amino acids. Germline V lookup: CDR1 SGHTS, CDR2 YDEGEE. The CDR3 DNA sequence: TGTGCCAGCAGCTTGCACCCCTTTGCGGGACAGCTCCAGCATTTT. Residues: CASSLHPFAGQLQHF.

This rearrangement joins TRBV28 to TRBJ1-2, with no clear D. Trimming pared 6 bases from V and 4 bases from J, leaving 12 bases between. The CDR3 extends over 13 amino acids. Germline-derived CDR1 and CDR2 are MDHEN and SYDVKM. The CDR3 sequence is CASSREVTYGYTF. The CDR3 coding sequence is TGTGCCAGCAGCCGAGAGGTAACCTATGGCTACACCTTC.

The V call is TRBV6-5, the J call TRBJ1-2; D gene ambiguous. Deletions cut 0 bases from V and 6 bases from J, with 8 bases between. Germline CDR1 MNHEY, CDR2 SVGAGI. The CDR3 loop spans 13 amino acids. The CDR3 sequence is CASSYSGLDGYTF. In nucleotides, the CDR3 is TGTGCCAGCAGTTACTCAGGGTTAGATGGCTACACCTTC.